The 18 T cell receptor beta chains reported below all come from one sample, sequenced in a study of T cells in Graves' hyperthyroidism and ophthalmopathy. Amplification of TCR beta CDR3 regions was performed using RNA transcripts as template. TCR CDR3 regions were first amplified by RT-PCR with HTBI primers. TCRdb itself ran the multiplex PCR reads through MiXCR, one entry per CDR3 protein. Here the sample spans about 400,000 distinct CDR3 sequences, just under 25% being singletons. Input material: blood. All receptors come from a man between 45 and 60 years old with Graves' hyperthyroidism.

The rearrangement links TRBV29-1 to TRBJ2-1; 7 nucleotides match TRBD2. Germline CDR1 and CDR2: SQVTM and ANQGSEA. This CDR3 spans 14 amino acids. Germline trimming cut 5 bases from V and 7 bases from J; bases unmatched to any gene: 11. CDR3 nucleotides: TGCAGCGTTAATTTCGGGGGGAGAGGGAATGAGCAGTTCTTC. This codes for CSVNFGGRGNEQFF.

The chain has TRBV7-9 and TRBJ2-2; 10 nucleotides agree with TRBD1. The germline V gene encodes CDR1 SEHNR and CDR2 FQNEAQ (reference sequence). Trimming took 6 bases from V and 5 from J; bases not matched to a gene: 6. The CDR3 contains 15 residues. The CDR3: CASSPPGQGTGELFF. The CDR3 DNA sequence: TGTGCCAGCAGTCCACCGGGACAGGGGACCGGGGAGCTGTTTTTT.

This clonotype was detected many times. This sequence joins TRBV29-1 and TRBJ1-1; TRBD1 agrees at 7 bases. Germline loops: CDR1 SQVTM, CDR2 ANQGSEA. The V segment lost 6 bases and the J segment 3 bases; nucleotides outside the gene matches: 7. CDR3 length equals 13 residues. In DNA form, the CDR3 reads TGCAGCGTGAGACAGGGACATGACACTGAAGCTTTCTTT. Encoded protein: CSVRQGHDTEAFF. Full variable domain (outside the CDR3, taken from reference TRBV29-1 and TRBJ1-1): SAVISQKPSRDICQRGTSLTIQCQVDSQVTMMFWYRQQPGQSLTLIATANQGSEATYESGFVIDKFPISRPNLTFSTLTVSNMSPEDSSIYLCSVRQGHDTEAFFGQGTRLTVV.

This clonotype was picked up a small number of times. This chain joins TRBV5-1 and TRBJ2-7; 10 bases match TRBD1. CDR1 is SGHRS and CDR2 is YFSETQ in the germline V gene. With 3 bases clipped from V and 6 bases from J, the junction kept 6 bases outside the gene matches. The CDR3 sequence is 14 residues long. Here the CDR3 DNA reads TGCGCCAGCAGCTATGGGACAGGGGAAGGCGAGCAGTACTTC. Its translation: CASSYGTGEGEQYF. Based on the CDR3 plus reference TRBV5-1 and TRBJ2-7, the full variable domain is KAGVTQTPRYLIKTRGQQVTLSCSPISGHRSVSWYQQTPGQGLQFLFEYFSETQRNKGNFPGRFSGRQFSNSRSEMNVSTLELGDSALYLCASSYGTGEGEQYFGPGTRLTVT.

This clonotype was found a few times. This sequence joins TRBV5-6 and TRBJ1-5; the D is unclear. V was shortened by 2 bases and J by 5 bases, with 17 bases between the two germline ends. Per germline, CDR1 SGHDT and CDR2 YYEEEE. The CDR3 is 16 residues long. The CDR3 DNA sequence: TGTGCCAGCAGCTTAAGGACCCAAAGGGAGGATCAGCCCCAGCATTTT. Its protein is CASSLRTQREDQPQHF.

This clonotype was observed many times. This chain uses TRBV7-7 with TRBJ2-1; D tentatively fits TRBD1 or TRBD2 (5 bases each). The CDR3 is 14 residues long. Per germline, CDR1 SSHAT and CDR2 FNYEAQ (reference sequence). The germline V and J ends were trimmed by 5 bases and 2 bases, with 10 bases remaining between them. CDR3 coding DNA: TGTGCCAGCAGCCCGGGACGGGCCTACAATGAGCAGTTCTTC. As protein: CASSPGRAYNEQFF.

This chain links TRBV3-1 with TRBJ1-6, with TRBD1 as a possible D gene (6 bases). V lost 1 base and J lost 14, with 15 bases in between. Per the germline V gene, CDR1 is LGHDT and CDR2 is YNNKEL (reference sequence). The CDR3 covers 14 residues. DNA of the CDR3: TGTGCCAGCAGCCAAGGTGCAGGGGCCCGATCCCTCCACTTT. Protein product: CASSQGAGARSLHF.

On this clonotype: Compared with germline, one end of the junction differs, possibly owing to a read error. The chain employs TRBV7-3 and TRBJ2-2, with TRBD2 identical over 12 bases. Germline V lookup: CDR1 SGHTA, CDR2 FQGTGA. The CDR3 totals 18 residues. In DNA, the CDR3 is TGTGCCAGCAGCTCCTACTCTAGCGGGAGGGCCAACACCGGGGAGATGTTTTTT. Translated, it gives CASSSYSSGRANTGEMFF.

The chain links TRBV6-5 to TRBJ2-7; 8 bases map to TRBD2. Looked up from germline, CDR1 is MNHEY and CDR2 is SVGAGI. V dropped 2 bases and J dropped 1; count of bases not matched to a gene: 1. The CDR3 sequence is 14 residues long. The CDR3 sequence: CASSYSGGSYEQYF. The CDR3 region has the DNA TGTGCCAGCAGTTACAGCGGGGGTTCCTACGAGCAGTACTTC.

This clonotype was found a few times. The rearrangement joins TRBV12-3 or TRBV12-4 to TRBJ2-2; no definite D call. There are 14 residues in the CDR3. The V and J ends lost 7 bases and 3 bases respectively, with 12 bases between them. The CDR3 DNA reads TGTGCCAGCATCCTCGGGTTGGACACCGGGGAGCTGTTTTTT. Its protein product is CASILGLDTGELFF.

This clonotype was seen many times. V usage is TRBV3-1 and J usage is TRBJ1-2; D unclear. The CDR3 extends over 11 amino acids. V was cut by 2 bases and J by 4 bases, with 2 bases left in between. Germline-derived CDR1 and CDR2 are LGHDT and YNNKEL (reference sequence). CDR3 sequence reads: CASSQLYGYTF. CDR3 bases: TGTGCCAGCAGCCAACTCTATGGCTACACCTTC.

This clonotype has a handful of counts. The chain uses TRBV19 and TRBJ2-3; D is possibly TRBD1 or TRBD2 (5 bases each). The CDR3 sequence is 15 residues long. The V gene's germline CDR1 is LNHDA and CDR2 SQIVND (reference sequence). V shed 2 bases and J shed 9 bases, with 18 bases lying between them. The CDR3 here is CASSITLLGERTQYF. The CDR3 DNA reads TGTGCCAGTAGTATAACCCTCTTAGGGGAGCGAACGCAGTATTTT.

V gene TRBV7-6 combines with J gene TRBJ2-5; the D gene could be TRBD1 or TRBD2 (5 bases each). Trimming pared 4 bases from V and 3 bases from J, leaving 9 bases between. CDR1 SGHVS and CDR2 FNYEAQ come from the germline V gene. The CDR3 consists of 13 residues. CDR3 protein: CASSSGTKETQYF. CDR3 in DNA: TGTGCCAGCAGCTCGGGGACGAAAGAGACCCAGTACTTC. Together with reference TRBV7-6 and TRBJ2-5, the CDR3 gives the full variable domain: GAGVSQSPRYKVTKRGQDVALRCDPISGHVSLYWYRQALGQGPEFLTYFNYEAQQDKSGLPNDRFSAERPEGSISTLTIQRTEQRDSAMYRCASSSGTKETQYFGPGTRLLVL.

The sample holds one count of this clonotype. The chain uses TRBV6-2 or TRBV6-3 and TRBJ2-7; the D gene is possibly TRBD1 (5 bases). The DNA end is a closer match to TRBJ2-1, so the J assignment may be wrong. The CDR3 covers 13 residues. Germline loops: CDR1 MNHEY, CDR2 SVGEGT. As DNA, the CDR3 is TGTGCCAGCACTCTAAGACAGTCCTACGAGCAGTTCTTC. This sequence encodes CASTLRQSYEQFF.

This chain connects TRBV10-3 to TRBJ2-2, with a tentative D call TRBD1 (5 bases). Trimming removed 4 bases at V and 2 bases at J, with 8 bases between. This CDR3 is 14 amino acids long. Germline CDR1 ENHRY, CDR2 SYGVKD. This CDR3 is CAISAGINTGELFF. Written as DNA, the CDR3 is TGTGCCATCAGTGCAGGGATTAACACCGGGGAGCTGTTTTTT.

V usage is TRBV6-5 and J usage is TRBJ1-5; D is unresolved. Trimming took off 2 bases at V and 3 bases at J, with 17 bases between the two ends. CDR1 and CDR2 (germline): MNHEY, SVGAGI. The CDR3 extends over 17 amino acids. The DNA of the CDR3 is TGTGCCAGCAGTTACCGACAACAAAATCGGGACAATCAGCCCCAGCATTTT. Protein product: CASSYRQQNRDNQPQHF.

The table lists this clonotype with a few counts. The chain recombines TRBV5-1 with TRBJ2-7, with 8 bases aligning to TRBD2. V was clipped by 4 bases and J by 2 bases; unmatched bases: 8. The germline CDR1 and CDR2 sequences are SGHRS and YFSETQ. The CDR3 has 15 amino acids. As DNA, the CDR3 is TGCGCCAGCAGCCGGGGGGGCTATAGGACCTACGAGCAGTACTTC. It yields the protein CASSRGGYRTYEQYF.

This chain joins TRBV7-2 and TRBJ1-4, with 11 bases identical to TRBD1. Germline values: CDR1 SGHTA, CDR2 FQGNSA. The CDR3 has 17 amino acids. V lost 6 bases, J lost 0 bases, and 6 bases stayed unmatched. The CDR3 here is CASSQDRGRATNEKLFF. In nucleotides, the CDR3 is TGTGCCAGCAGTCAGGACAGGGGGCGTGCAACTAATGAAAAACTGTTTTTT. The complete variable domain, with remaining parts taken from reference TRBV7-2 and TRBJ1-4, reads GAGVSQSPSNKVTEKGKDVELRCDPISGHTALYWYRQSLGQGLEFLIYFQGNSAPDKSGLPSDRFSAERTGGSVSTLTIQRTQQEDSAVYLCASSQDRGRATNEKLFFGSGTQLSVL.